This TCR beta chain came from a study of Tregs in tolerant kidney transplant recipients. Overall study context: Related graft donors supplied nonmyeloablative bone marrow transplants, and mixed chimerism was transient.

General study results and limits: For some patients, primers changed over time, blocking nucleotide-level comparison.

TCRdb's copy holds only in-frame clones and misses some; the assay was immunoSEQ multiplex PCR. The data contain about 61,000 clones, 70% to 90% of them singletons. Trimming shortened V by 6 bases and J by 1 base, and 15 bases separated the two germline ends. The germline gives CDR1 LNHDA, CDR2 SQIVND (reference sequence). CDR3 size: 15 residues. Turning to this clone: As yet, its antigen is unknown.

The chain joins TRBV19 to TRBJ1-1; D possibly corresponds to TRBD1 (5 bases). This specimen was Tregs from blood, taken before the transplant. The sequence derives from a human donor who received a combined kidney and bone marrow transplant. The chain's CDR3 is CASRGRKSGNTEAFF. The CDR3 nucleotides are TGTGCCAGTAGGGGACGGAAATCTGGGAACACTGAAGCTTTCTTT.